This T cell receptor beta chain was identified during a study of cytomegalovirus exposure and HLA in healthy donors. Findings and caveats of the study: Several of the most significant clusters appeared, in a later analysis, to be linked to common viral pathogens. Later genetic work tied a missense DCLRE1C variant to beta-chain V and J trimming. There was a cluster of highly shared sequence variants that was likely a sequencing artifact.

This PCR relied on a set of 60 Vbeta primers and 13 Jbeta primers. Produced via immunoSEQ multiplex PCR; TCRdb's table is partial and in-frame only. This table has 150,000 to 200,000 clones, approximately 70% appearing once. Per germline, CDR1 SGDLS and CDR2 YYNGEE. The CDR3 runs 14 residues. With V trimmed by 1 base and J by 8 bases, 8 bases remained unmatched. This clone was seen a handful of times. The antigen remains undetermined. The TCR comes from a man in his forties or fifties in good health and CMV-seropositive. Sequencing input: PBMCs. The rearrangement joins TRBV9 to TRBJ1-2, with 7 bases fitting TRBD1. The CDR3 DNA reads as TGTGCCAGCAGCGTAAAAATAGGGGGCGGGGGCTACACCTTC. Encoded protein: CASSVKIGGGGYTF.